This T cell receptor (beta chain) was recorded in a study of T cells after posttransplantation cyclophosphamide. Study observations and caveats: Skin or GI-infiltrating T cells shared few TRB sequences with blood.

Assay used: immunoSEQ multiplex PCR; TCRdb lists only in-frame clones, some missing. This sample carries 8,000 to 10,000 clones, none of them present only once. A marrow graft followed busulfan-fludarabine conditioning, with cyclophosphamide on days +3 and +4. The CDR3 sequence is 14 residues long. The V gene end was trimmed by 8 bases and the J gene end by 2 bases; junction bases not matched to a gene: 6. The germline V gene has CDR1 SQVTM and CDR2 ANQGSEA. This clone was picked up many times. Its antigen remains unidentified. This specimen was PBMCs, taken around 350 days after allogeneic stem cell transplant with posttransplant cyclophosphamide. The sequence came from a male patient between 50 and 60 years old who received an allogeneic stem cell transplant from a related donor and was CMV-positive. Some T cells may be provided by the graft donor. V usage is TRBV29-1 and J usage is TRBJ2-1; TRBD2 matches at 10 bases. Here the CDR3 reads CSSPSGGTYNEQFF. As DNA, the CDR3 is TGCAGCAGCCCTAGCGGGGGTACCTACAATGAGCAGTTCTTC.